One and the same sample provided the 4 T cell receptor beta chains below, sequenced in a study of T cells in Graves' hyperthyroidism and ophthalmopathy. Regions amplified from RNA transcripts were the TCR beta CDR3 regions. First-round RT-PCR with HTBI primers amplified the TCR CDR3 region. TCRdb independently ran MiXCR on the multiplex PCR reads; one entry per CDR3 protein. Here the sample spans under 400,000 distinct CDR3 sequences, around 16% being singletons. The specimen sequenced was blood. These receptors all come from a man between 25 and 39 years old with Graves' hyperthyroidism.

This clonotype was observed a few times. The CDR3 DNA reads TGTGCCAGCAACCATCACCTCCGGGGGGTAGATACGCAGTATTTT. Its protein product is CASNHHLRGVDTQYF. The V call is TRBV6-1, the J call TRBJ2-3; 7 nucleotides match TRBD2. This CDR3 comprises 15 residues. After removal of 7 bases from V and 5 bases from J, the junction contained 12 bases not matched to a gene. The germline V gene has CDR1 MNHNS and CDR2 SASEGT.

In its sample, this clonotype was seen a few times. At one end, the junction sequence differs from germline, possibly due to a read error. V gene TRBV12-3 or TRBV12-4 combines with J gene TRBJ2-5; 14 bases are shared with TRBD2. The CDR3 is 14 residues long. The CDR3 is CASSSTGTSGSGNF. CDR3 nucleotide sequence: TGTGCCAGCAGTTCAACCGGGACTAGCGGGAGTGGGAACTTC.

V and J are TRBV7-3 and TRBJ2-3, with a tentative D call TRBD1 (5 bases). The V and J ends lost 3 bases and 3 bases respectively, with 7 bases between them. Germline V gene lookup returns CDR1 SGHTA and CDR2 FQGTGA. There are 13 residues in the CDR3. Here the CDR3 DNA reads TGTGCCAGCAGCTTGGGGCAAACAGATACGCAGTATTTT. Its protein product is CASSLGQTDTQYF.

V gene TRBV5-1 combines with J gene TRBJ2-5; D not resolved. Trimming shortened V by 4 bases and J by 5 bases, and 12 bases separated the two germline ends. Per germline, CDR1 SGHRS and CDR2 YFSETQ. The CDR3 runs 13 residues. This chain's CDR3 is CASSPPDGETQYF. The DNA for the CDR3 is TGCGCCAGCAGCCCGCCAGACGGGGAGACCCAGTACTTC.